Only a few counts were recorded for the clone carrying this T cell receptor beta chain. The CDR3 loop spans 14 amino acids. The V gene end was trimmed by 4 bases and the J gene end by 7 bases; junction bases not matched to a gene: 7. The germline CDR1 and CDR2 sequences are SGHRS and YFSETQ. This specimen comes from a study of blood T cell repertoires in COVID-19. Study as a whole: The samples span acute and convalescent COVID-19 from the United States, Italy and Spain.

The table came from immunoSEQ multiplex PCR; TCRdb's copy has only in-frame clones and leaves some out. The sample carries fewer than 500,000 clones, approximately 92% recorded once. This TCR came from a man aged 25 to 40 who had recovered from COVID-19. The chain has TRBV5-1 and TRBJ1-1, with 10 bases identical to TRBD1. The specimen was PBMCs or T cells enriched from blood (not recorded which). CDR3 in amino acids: CASSKGQGPFEAFF. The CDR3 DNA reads TGCGCCAGCAGCAAGGGACAGGGGCCCTTTGAAGCTTTCTTT.